Only one count was recorded for the clone carrying this T cell receptor (beta chain). Sequenced by immunoSEQ multiplex PCR; TCRdb stores in-frame clones only, minus some. The sample yields 70,000 to 95,000 clones, around 89% seen once. This specimen comes from a study of PD-L1 blockade in urothelial cancer. In the study overall: At 6 weeks and at 3 weeks (second dose) after treatment start, blood was analyzed.

Time point defined: pretreatment peripheral blood. J gave up 10 bases and V 6 bases, and 6 bases lay outside the gene matches. This CDR3 has 12 residues. Germline V gene data show CDR1 as MNHEY and CDR2 as SMNVEV (reference sequence). The sample consisted of PBMCs, taken around atezolizumab (anti-PD-L1) treatment. This TCR came from a woman older than 75 with urothelial cancer. The V and J genes are TRBV27 and TRBJ2-3; TRBD1 aligns across 8 bases. This chain's CDR3 is CASSSGGRPQYF. DNA for the CDR3: TGTGCCAGCAGCTCAGGGGGCCGGCCGCAGTATTTT.